The clone carrying this T cell receptor (beta chain) showed up just a few times. The CDR3 loop spans 13 amino acids. CDR1 ENHRY and CDR2 SYGVKD come from the germline V gene. Trimming cost V 4 bases and J 8 bases; bases outside gene matches: 2. Those enrolled in Seattle joined during active infection and were followed longitudinally afterward. Clones were read by immunoSEQ multiplex PCR, and TCRdb kept only the in-frame ones, dropping some. The sample lists under 200,000 clones; around 75% were seen once. These data are taken from a study of blood T cell repertoires in COVID-19. Study-wide context: Acute and convalescent COVID-19 samples came from the United States, Italy and Spain. T cells, B-cell-depleted T cells, or PBMCs provided the cDNA or gDNA that served as material.

The V gene is TRBV10-3, the J gene TRBJ1-6; the match to TRBD1 covers 7 bases. The sequencing sample was made of peripheral blood. The TCR sequence derives from a woman aged 40-49 years with COVID-19, enrolled during active disease. Here the CDR3 reads CAISVGTDSPLHF. CDR3 in DNA: TGTGCCATCAGTGTAGGGACAGATTCACCCCTCCACTTT.